This TCR beta chain appears in the sequencing data of a study of cytomegalovirus exposure and HLA in healthy donors. Whole-study findings and limits: Fewer N-insertions than the approximately 700-donor mean were reportedly shown by an Asian-associated ancestry cluster in a later analysis. One variant, a missense change in DCLRE1C, was linked in a later analysis to TCR beta V- and J-gene trimming. Owing to their indistinguishability, certain V segments, notably TRBV6-2 and TRBV6-3, were excluded. Altogether, 164 TCR beta chains were recorded as cytomegalovirus-associated.

PCR was performed using 60 Vbeta and 13 Jbeta primers. Here immunoSEQ multiplex PCR was the method, and the copy in TCRdb shows in-frame clones only, minus some. The sample consists of some 88,000 clones, 63% of them appearing once. Per germline, CDR1 SNHLY and CDR2 FYNNEI. V lost 4 bases and J 4 bases, leaving 13 bases between the germline ends. CDR3 length equals 14 residues. This clone was seen more than once but under ten times. Its specificity is unknown. The rearrangement links TRBV2 to TRBJ1-2, with D perhaps TRBD1 (5 bases). This receptor was obtained from a woman in her 30s in good health and CMV-seronegative. Material: PBMCs. The CDR3 DNA sequence: TGTGCCAGCAGTGCCCCAGGGTCGAGCTATGGCTACACCTTC. Protein: CASSAPGSSYGYTF. The full variable domain, completed using reference TRBV2 and TRBJ1-2, is EPEVTQTPSHQVTQMGQEVILRCVPISNHLYFYWYRQILGQKVEFLVSFYNNEISEKSEIFDDQFSVERPDGSNFTLKIRSTKLEDSAMYFCASSAPGSSYGYTFGSGTRLTVV.